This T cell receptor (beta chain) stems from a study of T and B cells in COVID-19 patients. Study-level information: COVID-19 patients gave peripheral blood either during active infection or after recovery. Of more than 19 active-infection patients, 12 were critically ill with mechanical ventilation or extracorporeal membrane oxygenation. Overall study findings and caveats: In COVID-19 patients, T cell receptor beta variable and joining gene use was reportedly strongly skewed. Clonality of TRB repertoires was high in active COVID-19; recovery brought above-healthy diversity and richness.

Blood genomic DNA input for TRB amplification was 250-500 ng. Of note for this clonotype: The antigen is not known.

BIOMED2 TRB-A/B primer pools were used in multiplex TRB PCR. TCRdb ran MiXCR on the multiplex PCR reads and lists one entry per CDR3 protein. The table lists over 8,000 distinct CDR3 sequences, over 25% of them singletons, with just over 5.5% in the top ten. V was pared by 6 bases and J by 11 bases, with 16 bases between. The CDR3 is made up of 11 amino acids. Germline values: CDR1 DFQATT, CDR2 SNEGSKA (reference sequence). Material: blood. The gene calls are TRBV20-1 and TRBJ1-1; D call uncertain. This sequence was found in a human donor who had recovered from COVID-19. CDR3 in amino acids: CSAPRTLAAFF. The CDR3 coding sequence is TGCAGTGCCCCAAGGACCCTCGCGGCTTTCTTT.